One TCR beta chain is described in this entry. Germline values: CDR1 SEHNR, CDR2 FQNEAQ (reference sequence). V was clipped by 3 bases and J by 3 bases, with 8 bases between them. The CDR3 covers 13 residues. Sequenced by immunoSEQ multiplex PCR; TCRdb stores in-frame clones only, minus some. Of around 68,000 clones in the sample, 75% to 95% were seen once. The data were taken from a study of OX40 agonist ivuxolimab in advanced cancers. J is TRBJ1-1 and V is TRBV7-9; D gene unclear. The sample was CD4+ or CD8+ T cells sorted from blood, taken in a trial of the OX40 agonist ivuxolimab. The source is an adult with an advanced solid tumor such as melanoma, head and neck, liver or kidney cancer. In nucleotides, the CDR3 is TGTGCCAGCAGCTTCGGACCGGACACTGAAGCTTTCTTT. This translates into CASSFGPDTEAFF.